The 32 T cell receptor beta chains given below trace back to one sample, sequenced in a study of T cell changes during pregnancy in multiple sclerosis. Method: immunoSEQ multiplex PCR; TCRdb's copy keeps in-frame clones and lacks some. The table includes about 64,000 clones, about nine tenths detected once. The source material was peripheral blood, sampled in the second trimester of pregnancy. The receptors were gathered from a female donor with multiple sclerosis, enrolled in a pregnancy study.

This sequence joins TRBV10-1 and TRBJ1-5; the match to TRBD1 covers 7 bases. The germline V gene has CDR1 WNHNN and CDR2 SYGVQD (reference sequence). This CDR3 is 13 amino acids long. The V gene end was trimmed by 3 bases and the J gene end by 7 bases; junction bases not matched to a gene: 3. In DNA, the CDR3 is TGCGCCAGCAGTGAAGGCAGGGGGCAGCCCCAGCATTTT. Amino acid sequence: CASSEGRGQPQHF.

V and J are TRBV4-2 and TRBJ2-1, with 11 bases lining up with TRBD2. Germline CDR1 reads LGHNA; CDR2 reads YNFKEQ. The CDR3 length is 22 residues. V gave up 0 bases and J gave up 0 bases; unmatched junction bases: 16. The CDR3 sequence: CASSQERISGRVGPSSYNEQFF. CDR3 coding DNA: TGTGCCAGCAGCCAAGAAAGGATTAGCGGGAGGGTTGGTCCCAGCTCCTACAATGAGCAGTTCTTC.

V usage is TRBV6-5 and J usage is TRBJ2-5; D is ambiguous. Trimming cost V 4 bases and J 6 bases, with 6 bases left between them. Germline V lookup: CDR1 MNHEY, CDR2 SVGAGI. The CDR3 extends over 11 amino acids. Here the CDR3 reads CASSSKKTQYF. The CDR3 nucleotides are TGTGCCAGCAGTTCAAAAAAGACCCAGTACTTC.

The CDR3 DNA reads TGTGCCAGCAGCTTAGCAGGTGGGAGGACAGATACGCAGTATTTT. Its protein product is CASSLAGGRTDTQYF. The chain combines TRBV7-6 with TRBJ2-3; maybe TRBD2 (6 bases). The V gene lost 0 bases and the J gene lost 3 bases, with 10 bases spanning the gap. Germline CDR1 is SGHVS and CDR2 is FNYEAQ. CDR3 length equals 15 residues.

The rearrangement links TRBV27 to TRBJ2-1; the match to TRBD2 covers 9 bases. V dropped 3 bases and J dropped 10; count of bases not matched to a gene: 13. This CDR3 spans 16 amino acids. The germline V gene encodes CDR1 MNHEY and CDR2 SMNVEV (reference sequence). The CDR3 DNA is TGTGCCAGCAGTTTTCGCCTATGCGGCGGGAGGGGGGAGCAGTTCTTC. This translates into CASSFRLCGGRGEQFF.

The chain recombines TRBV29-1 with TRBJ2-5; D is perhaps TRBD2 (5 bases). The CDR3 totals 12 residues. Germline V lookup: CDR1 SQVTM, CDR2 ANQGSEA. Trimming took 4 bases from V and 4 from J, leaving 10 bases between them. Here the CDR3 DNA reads TGCAGCGTTGTTTCGGGATCAGAGACCCAGTACTTC. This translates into CSVVSGSETQYF.

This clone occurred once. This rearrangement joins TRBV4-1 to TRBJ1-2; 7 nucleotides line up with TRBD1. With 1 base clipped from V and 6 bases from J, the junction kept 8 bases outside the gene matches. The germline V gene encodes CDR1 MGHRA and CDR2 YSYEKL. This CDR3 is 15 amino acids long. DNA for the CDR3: TGCGCCAGCAGCCAAGGACAGGGCTTATTGAATGGCTACACCTTC. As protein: CASSQGQGLLNGYTF.

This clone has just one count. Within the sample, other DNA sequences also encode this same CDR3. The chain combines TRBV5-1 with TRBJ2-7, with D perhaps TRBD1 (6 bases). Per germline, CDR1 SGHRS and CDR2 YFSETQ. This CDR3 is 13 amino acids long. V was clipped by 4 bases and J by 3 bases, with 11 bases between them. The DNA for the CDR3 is TGCGCCAGCAGCCTGGGGGCAGACTACGAGCAGTACTTC. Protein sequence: CASSLGADYEQYF.

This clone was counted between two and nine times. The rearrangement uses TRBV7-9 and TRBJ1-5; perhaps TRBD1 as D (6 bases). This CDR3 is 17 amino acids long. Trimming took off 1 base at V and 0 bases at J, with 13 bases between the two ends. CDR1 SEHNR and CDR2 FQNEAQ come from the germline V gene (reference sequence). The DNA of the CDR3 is TGTGCCAGCAGCTTAGGGGGTAGGACAGATAGCAATCAGCCCCAGCATTTT. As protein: CASSLGGRTDSNQPQHF.

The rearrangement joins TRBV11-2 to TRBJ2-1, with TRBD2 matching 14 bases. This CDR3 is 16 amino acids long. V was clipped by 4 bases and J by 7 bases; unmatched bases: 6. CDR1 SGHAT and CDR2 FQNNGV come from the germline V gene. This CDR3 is CASSSPTSGRVNEQFF. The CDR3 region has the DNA TGTGCCAGCAGCTCCCCGACTAGCGGGAGGGTAAATGAGCAGTTCTTC.

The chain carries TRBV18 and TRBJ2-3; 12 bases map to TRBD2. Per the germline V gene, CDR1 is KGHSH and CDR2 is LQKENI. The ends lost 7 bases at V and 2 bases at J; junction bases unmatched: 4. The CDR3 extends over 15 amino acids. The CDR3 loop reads CASFRTSGATDTQYF. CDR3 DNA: TGTGCCAGCTTCCGGACTAGCGGGGCCACAGATACGCAGTATTTT.

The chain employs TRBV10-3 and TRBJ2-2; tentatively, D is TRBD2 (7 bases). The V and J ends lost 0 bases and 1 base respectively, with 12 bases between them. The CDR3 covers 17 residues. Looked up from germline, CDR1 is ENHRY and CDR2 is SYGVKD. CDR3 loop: CAISESTGGQNTGELFF. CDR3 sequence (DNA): TGTGCCATCAGTGAGTCGACGGGGGGACAGAACACCGGGGAGCTGTTTTTT.

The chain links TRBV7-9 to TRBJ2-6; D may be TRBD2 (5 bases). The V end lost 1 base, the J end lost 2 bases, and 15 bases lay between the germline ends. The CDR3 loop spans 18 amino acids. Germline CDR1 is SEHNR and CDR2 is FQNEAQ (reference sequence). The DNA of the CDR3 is TGTGCCAGCAGCTTAGTACGGCAGTGGGGAGCTGGGGCCAACGTCCTGACTTTC. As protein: CASSLVRQWGAGANVLTF.

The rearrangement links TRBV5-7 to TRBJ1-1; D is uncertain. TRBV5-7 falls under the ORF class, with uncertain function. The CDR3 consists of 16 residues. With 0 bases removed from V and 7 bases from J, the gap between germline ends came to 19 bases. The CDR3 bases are TGTGCCAGCAGCTTGGAGTTAGGAGGTTTTAACTTTGAAGCTTTCTTT. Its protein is CASSLELGGFNFEAFF.

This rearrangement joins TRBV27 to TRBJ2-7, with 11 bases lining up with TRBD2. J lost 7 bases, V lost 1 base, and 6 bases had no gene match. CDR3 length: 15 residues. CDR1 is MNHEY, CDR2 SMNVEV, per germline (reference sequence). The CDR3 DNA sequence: TGTGCCAGCAGTTTATTAGCGGGAGGGCCTCTTGAGCAGTACTTC. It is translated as CASSLLAGGPLEQYF.

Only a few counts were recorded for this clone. The CDR3 spells CASSQGVLAGGNIQYF. In DNA, the CDR3 is TGTGCCAGCAGCCAAGGGGTCCTAGCGGGAGGTAACATTCAGTACTTC. V usage is TRBV4-2 and J usage is TRBJ2-4; 11 bases match TRBD2. The germline V gene encodes CDR1 LGHNA and CDR2 YNFKEQ. The trim removed 1 base at V and 7 bases at J, leaving 6 bases unmatched. The CDR3 covers 16 residues.

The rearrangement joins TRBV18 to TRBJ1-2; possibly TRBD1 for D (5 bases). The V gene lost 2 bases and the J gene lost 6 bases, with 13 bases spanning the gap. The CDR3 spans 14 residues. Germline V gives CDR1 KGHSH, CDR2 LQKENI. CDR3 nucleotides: TGTGCCAGCTCACCAGGCAGGGCTTCCGATGGCTACACCTTC. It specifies CASSPGRASDGYTF.

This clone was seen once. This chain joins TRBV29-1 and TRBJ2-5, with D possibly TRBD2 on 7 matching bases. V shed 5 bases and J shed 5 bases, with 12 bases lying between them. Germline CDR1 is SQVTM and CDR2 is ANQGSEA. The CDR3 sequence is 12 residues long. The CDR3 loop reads CSVWEGDETQYF. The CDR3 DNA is TGCAGCGTTTGGGAGGGGGACGAGACCCAGTACTTC.

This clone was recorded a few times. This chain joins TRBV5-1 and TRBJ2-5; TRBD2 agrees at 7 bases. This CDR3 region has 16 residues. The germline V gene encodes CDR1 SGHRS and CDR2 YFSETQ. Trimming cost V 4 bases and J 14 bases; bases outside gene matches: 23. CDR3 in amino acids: CASSRKQSGDLRRTYF. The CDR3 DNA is TGCGCCAGCAGCCGGAAACAAAGCGGGGATCTCCGTCGAACCTACTTC.

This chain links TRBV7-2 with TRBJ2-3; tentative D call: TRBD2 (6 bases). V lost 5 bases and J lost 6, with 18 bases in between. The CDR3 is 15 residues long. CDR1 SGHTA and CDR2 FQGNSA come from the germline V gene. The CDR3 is CASSRETRGTDTQYF. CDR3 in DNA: TGTGCCAGCAGCCGGGAGACTAGGGGAACGGATACGCAGTATTTT.

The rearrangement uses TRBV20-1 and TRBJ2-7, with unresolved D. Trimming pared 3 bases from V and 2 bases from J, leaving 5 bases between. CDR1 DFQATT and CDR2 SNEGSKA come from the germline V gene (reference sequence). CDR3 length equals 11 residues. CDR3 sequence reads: CSASAAYEQYF. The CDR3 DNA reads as TGCAGTGCTAGTGCGGCCTACGAGCAGTACTTC.

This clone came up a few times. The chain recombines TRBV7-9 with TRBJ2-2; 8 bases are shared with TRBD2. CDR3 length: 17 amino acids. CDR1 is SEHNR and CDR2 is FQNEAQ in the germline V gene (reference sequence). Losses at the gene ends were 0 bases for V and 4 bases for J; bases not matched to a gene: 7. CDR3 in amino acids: CASSLAFASGPTGELFF. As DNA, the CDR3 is TGTGCCAGCAGCTTAGCGTTTGCTAGCGGGCCCACCGGGGAGCTGTTTTTT.

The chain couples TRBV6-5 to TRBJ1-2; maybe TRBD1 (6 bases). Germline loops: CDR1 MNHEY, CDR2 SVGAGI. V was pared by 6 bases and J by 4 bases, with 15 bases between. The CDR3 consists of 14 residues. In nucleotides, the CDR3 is TGTGCCAGCAGGGGAAACAGGGTTGGCTATGGCTACACCTTC. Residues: CASRGNRVGYGYTF.

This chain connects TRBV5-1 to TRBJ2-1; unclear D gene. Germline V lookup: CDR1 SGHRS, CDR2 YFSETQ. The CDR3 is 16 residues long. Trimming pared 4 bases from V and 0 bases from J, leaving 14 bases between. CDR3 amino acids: CASSLIASSSYNEQFF. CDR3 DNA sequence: TGCGCCAGCAGCCTGATAGCTTCGAGCTCCTACAATGAGCAGTTCTTC.

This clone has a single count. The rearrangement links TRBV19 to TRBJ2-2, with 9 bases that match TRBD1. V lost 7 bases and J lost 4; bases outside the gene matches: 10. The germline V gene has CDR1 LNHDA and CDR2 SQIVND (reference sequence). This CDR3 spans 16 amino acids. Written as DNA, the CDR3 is TGTGCCAGTACGGATGCCGGGACAGGGTCCACCGGGGAGCTGTTTTTT. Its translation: CASTDAGTGSTGELFF.

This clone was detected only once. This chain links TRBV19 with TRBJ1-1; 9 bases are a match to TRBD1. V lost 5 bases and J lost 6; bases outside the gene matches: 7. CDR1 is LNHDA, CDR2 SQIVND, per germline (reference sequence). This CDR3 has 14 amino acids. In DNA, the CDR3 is TGTGCCAGTAGTGCCGAACAGGGGGCTTCTGAAGCTTTCTTT. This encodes CASSAEQGASEAFF.

CDR3 loop: CASSTGQGTYEQYF. The CDR3 DNA reads as TGTGCCAGCAGTACCGGACAGGGTACCTACGAGCAGTACTTC. The chain carries TRBV28 and TRBJ2-7, with 8 positions matching TRBD1. This CDR3 spans 14 amino acids. Per germline, CDR1 MDHEN and CDR2 SYDVKM. V was clipped by 5 bases and J by 2 bases; unmatched bases: 5. The full variable domain, in which reference TRBV28 and TRBJ2-7 provide the parts outside the CDR3, is DVKVTQSSRYLVKRTGEKVFLECVQDMDHENMFWYRQDPGLGLRLIYFSYDVKMKEKGDIPEGYSVSREKKERFSLILESASTNQTSMYLCASSTGQGTYEQYFGPGTRLTVT.

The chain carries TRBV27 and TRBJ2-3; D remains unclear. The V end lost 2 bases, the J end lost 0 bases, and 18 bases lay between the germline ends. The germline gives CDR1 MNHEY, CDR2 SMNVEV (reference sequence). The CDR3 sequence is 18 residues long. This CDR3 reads CASSLGTAETPSTDTQYF. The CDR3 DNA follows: TGTGCCAGCAGTTTAGGTACTGCGGAAACACCAAGCACAGATACGCAGTATTTT.

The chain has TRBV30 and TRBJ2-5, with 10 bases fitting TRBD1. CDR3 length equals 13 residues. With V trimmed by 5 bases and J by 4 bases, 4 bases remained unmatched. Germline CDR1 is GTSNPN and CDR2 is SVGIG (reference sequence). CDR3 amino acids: CAWRQGARETQYF. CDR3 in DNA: TGTGCCTGGCGACAGGGGGCTCGAGAGACCCAGTACTTC.

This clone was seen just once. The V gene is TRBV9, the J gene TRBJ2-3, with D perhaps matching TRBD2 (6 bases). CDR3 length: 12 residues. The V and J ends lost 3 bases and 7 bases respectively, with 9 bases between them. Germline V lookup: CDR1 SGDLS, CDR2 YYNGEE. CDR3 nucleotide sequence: TGTGCCAGCAGCGCCCGGGACTATACGCAGTATTTT. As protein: CASSARDYTQYF.

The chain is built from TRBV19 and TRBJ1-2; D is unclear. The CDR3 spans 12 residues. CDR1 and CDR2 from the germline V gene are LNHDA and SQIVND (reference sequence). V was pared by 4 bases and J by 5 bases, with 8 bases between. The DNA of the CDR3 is TGTGCCAGTAGTAGAGGGAAGTATGGCTACACCTTC. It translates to CASSRGKYGYTF.

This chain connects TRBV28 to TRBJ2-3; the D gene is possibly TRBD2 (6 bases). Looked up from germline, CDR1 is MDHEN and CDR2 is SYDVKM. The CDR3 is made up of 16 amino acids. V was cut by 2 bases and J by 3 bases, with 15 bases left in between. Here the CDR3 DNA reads TGTGCCAGCAGTTTAATTTTCGGGGGAACGACAGATACGCAGTATTTT. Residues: CASSLIFGGTTDTQYF.